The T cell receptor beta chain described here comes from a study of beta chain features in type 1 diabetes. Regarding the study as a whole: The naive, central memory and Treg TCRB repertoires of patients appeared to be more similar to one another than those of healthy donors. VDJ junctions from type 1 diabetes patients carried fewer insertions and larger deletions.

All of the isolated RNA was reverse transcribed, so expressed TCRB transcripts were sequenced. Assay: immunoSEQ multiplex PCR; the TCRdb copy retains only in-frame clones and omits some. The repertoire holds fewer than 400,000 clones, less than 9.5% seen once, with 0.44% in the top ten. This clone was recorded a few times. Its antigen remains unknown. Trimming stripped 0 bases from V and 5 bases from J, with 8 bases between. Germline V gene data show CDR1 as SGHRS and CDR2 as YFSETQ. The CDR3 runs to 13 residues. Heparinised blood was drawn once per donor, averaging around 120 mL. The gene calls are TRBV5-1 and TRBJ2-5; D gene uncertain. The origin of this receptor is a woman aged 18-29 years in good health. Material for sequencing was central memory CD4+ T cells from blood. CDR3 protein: CASSLGPGETQYF. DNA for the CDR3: TGCGCCAGCAGCTTGGGACCTGGGGAGACCCAGTACTTC. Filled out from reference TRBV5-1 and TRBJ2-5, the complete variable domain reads KAGVTQTPRYLIKTRGQQVTLSCSPISGHRSVSWYQQTPGQGLQFLFEYFSETQRNKGNFPGRFSGRQFSNSRSEMNVSTLELGDSALYLCASSLGPGETQYFGPGTRLLVL.